This TCR beta chain was captured by sequencing in a study of OX40 agonist ivuxolimab in advanced cancers. Study-level information: Two patients with cutaneous melanoma and one with hepatocellular carcinoma, three in total, showed partial responses.

Germline V lookup: CDR1 MDHEN, CDR2 SYDVKM. Trimming took 2 bases from V and 8 from J, leaving 15 bases between them. The CDR3 sequence is 15 residues long. General study findings and limits: Both CD4+ and CD8+ T cell populations in blood had undergone clonal expansion by week 6 at 0.1 to 3.0 mg/kg.

Of note for this clone: The antigen is unknown.

Produced via immunoSEQ multiplex PCR; TCRdb's table is partial and in-frame only. Among roughly 75,000 clones listed, approximately 90% were seen once. The study sampled blood at baseline, cycle 4 day 1, and cycle 7 day 1. This TCR was sampled from an adult with an advanced solid tumor such as melanoma, head and neck, liver or kidney cancer. This specimen consisted of CD4+ or CD8+ T cells sorted from blood, obtained in a trial of the OX40 agonist ivuxolimab. This rearrangement joins TRBV28 to TRBJ1-4; D is ambiguous. CDR3 region: CASSLGSGLQEKLFF. For the CDR3, the DNA is TGTGCCAGCAGTTTAGGGAGTGGGCTTCAGGAAAAACTGTTTTTT.